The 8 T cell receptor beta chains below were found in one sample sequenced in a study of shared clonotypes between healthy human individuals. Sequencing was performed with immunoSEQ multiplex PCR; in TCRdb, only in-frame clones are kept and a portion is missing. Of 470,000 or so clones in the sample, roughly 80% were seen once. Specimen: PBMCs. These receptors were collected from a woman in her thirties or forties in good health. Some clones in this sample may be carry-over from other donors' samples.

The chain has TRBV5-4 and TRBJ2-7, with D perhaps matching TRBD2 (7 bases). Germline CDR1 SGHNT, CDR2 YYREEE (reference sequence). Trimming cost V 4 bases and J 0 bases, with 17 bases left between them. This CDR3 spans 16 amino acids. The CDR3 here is CASSVAGAASSYEQYF. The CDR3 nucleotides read TGTGCCAGCAGCGTCGCGGGGGCGGCGAGCTCCTACGAGCAGTACTTC.

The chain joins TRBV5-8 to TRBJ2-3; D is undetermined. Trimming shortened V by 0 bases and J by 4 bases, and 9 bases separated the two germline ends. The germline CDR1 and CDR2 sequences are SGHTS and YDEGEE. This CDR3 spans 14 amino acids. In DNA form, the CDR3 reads TGTGCCAGCAGCTTGGATACTGGGGCAGATACGCAGTATTTT. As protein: CASSLDTGADTQYF.

DNA for the CDR3: TGCGCCAGCAGCTTGGACAGCGGAACCGGCTACACCTTC. Its translation is CASSLDSGTGYTF. The chain is built from TRBV5-1 and TRBJ1-2, with D unclear. The V and J ends lost 0 bases and 8 bases respectively, with 11 bases between them. Germline CDR1 reads SGHRS; CDR2 reads YFSETQ. The CDR3 spans 13 residues.

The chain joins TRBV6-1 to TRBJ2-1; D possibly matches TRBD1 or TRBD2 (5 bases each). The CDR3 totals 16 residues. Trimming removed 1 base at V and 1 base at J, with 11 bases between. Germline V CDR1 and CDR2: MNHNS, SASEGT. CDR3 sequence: CASSEGGVGSYNEQFF. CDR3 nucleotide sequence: TGTGCCAGCAGTGAAGGAGGGGTGGGGTCCTACAATGAGCAGTTCTTC.

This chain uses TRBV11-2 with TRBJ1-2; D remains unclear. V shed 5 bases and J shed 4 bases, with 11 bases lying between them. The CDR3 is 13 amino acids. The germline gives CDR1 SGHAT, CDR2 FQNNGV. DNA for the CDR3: TGTGCCAGCAGCCCCAGCCGGGGCTATGGCTACACCTTC. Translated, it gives CASSPSRGYGYTF.

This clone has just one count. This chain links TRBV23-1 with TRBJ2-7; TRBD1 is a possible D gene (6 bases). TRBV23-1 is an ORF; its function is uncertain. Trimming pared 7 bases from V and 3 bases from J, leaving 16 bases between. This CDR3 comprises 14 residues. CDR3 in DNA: TGCGCCAGCACCCCCAGGACAGTTATCTACGAGCAGTACTTC. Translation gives CASTPRTVIYEQYF.

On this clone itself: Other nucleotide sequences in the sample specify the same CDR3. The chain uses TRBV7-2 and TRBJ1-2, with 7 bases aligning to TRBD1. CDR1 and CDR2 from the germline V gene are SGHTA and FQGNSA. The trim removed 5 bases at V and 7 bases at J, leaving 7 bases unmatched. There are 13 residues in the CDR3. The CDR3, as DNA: TGTGCCAGCAGCCCCGACAGGGTGGGTGGCTACACCTTC. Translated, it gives CASSPDRVGGYTF.

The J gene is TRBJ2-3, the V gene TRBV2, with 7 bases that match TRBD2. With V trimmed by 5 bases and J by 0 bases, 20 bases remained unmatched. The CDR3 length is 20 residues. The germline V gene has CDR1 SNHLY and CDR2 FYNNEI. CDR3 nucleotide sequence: TGTGCCAGCAGTCCAACATGGGGTTTTGGTAGCGGGTATAGCACAGATACGCAGTATTTT. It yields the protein CASSPTWGFGSGYSTDTQYF.